Each of the 24 T cell receptor beta chains below was sequenced from the same sample in a study of T cells in women clearing cervical HPV infection. The protocol was immunoSEQ multiplex PCR, while the TCRdb copy is restricted to in-frame clones and leaves out a portion. The record lists over 10,000 clones, of which the ten most abundant hold around 25%. Sequencing input: blood buffy coat. The receptors shown here come from a woman aged 18 to 75 with a cervical HPV16 infection that either progressed to CIN3+ or cleared (not recorded which).

Note on this clone: The CDR3 end is not reached by the read, which stops 3 residues before it; the germline J gene fills it in. The J gene is TRBJ2-3, the V gene TRBV6-4, with a possible D match to TRBD2 (7 bases). V lost 8 bases, J lost 1 base, and 16 bases lay in between. The germline CDR1 and CDR2 sequences are MRHNA and SNTAGT. CDR3 length equals 15 residues. The CDR3 DNA, read in part, is TGTGCCAGCGCCAGGGAGGGGGTCGGCACAGATACG. Amino acid sequence: CASAREGVGTDT. The CDR3 as a whole reads CASAREGVGTDTQYF.

This clone is classed as medium-sized by frequency. Coverage ceases 3 residues before the CDR3 finishes, and the germline J gene fills in the end. The rearrangement links TRBV2 to TRBJ2-7; possibly TRBD1 for D (6 bases). V gave up 8 bases and J gave up 1 base, with 9 bases separating them. Germline V gene data show CDR1 as SNHLY and CDR2 as FYNNEI. This CDR3 contains 12 residues. The CDR3 loop is CASDRKSYEQYF. CDR3 bases read: TGTGCCAGCGACAGGAAGTCCTACGAG.

Incomplete CDR3 DNA: TGCGCCAGCAGCTTGGGAAGAAAGGGTACG. Amino acids: CASSLGRKGT. The full CDR3 protein is CASSLGRKGTQYF. The V and J genes are TRBV5-1 and TRBJ2-3; D gene ambiguous. Read coverage stops 3 residues before the CDR3 terminus; the germline J gene supplies the remainder. Between the trimmed V and J ends, which lost 0 bases and 8 bases, there was a span of 10 bases. The length of the CDR3 is 13 residues. Per germline, CDR1 SGHRS and CDR2 YFSETQ.

This clone is deemed medium-sized by its frequency. The CDR3 end is not reached by the read, which stops 3 residues before it; the germline J gene fills it in. This chain links TRBV30 with TRBJ2-2; 8 bases fit TRBD1. This CDR3 spans 13 amino acids. The ends lost 5 bases at V and 7 bases at J; junction bases unmatched: 6. The germline V gene encodes CDR1 GTSNPN and CDR2 SVGIG (reference sequence). The CDR3 bases that were read are TGTGCCTGGGGACAGGGCTTGATCGGGGAG. This gives the protein CAWGQGLIGE. The CDR3 as a whole reads CAWGQGLIGELFF.

CDR3 residues: CASSSGTSGGETQYF. CDR3 bases read: TGTGCCAGCAGCTCCGGGACTAGCGGGGGGGAGACC. The chain is built from TRBV7-9 and TRBJ2-5; TRBD2 aligns across 15 bases. The DNA ends 3 residues before the CDR3 does, and the rest of the CDR3 is filled in from the germline J gene. Germline CDR1 SEHNR, CDR2 FQNEAQ (reference sequence). The CDR3 length is 15 residues. V gave up 4 bases and J gave up 5 bases; unmatched junction bases: 2. The variable domain in full, with the rest retrieved from reference TRBV7-9 and TRBJ2-5, is DTGVSQNPRHKITKRGQNVTFRCDPISEHNRLYWYRQTLGQGPEFLTYFQNEAQLEKSRLLSDRFSAERPKGSFSTLEIQRTEQGDSAMYLCASSSGTSGGETQYFGPGTRLLVL.

A word on this clone: An end of the junction differs from the germline gene, which may be a read error. The read finishes 3 residues shy of the CDR3 end, and the germline J gene is used to complete it. The genes are TRBV5-1 and TRBJ2-2; 8 nucleotides match TRBD2. Germline CDR1 and CDR2: SGHRS and YFSETQ. This CDR3 has 14 amino acids. The CDR3 loop is CASSPGTSSGGLFF. CDR3 DNA (partial): TGCGCCAGCAGCCCCGGGACTAGTTCCGGGGGG.

A word on this clone: From the germline J gene comes the end of the CDR3, since the read stops 3 residues before it. The genes are TRBV5-1 and TRBJ1-2, with 7 bases that match TRBD1. Germline CDR1 is SGHRS and CDR2 is YFSETQ. This CDR3 region has 15 residues. V was pared by 0 bases and J by 5 bases, with 7 bases of the junction left unmatched. CDR3 residues: CASSLATGVVYGYTF. The part of the CDR3 DNA that was read is TGCGCCAGCAGCTTGGCTACAGGGGTTGTTTATGGC.

As to this clone: The CDR3 end is not reached by the read, which stops 3 residues before it; the germline J gene fills it in. This rearrangement joins TRBV20-1 to TRBJ2-5; D possibly corresponds to TRBD1 (6 bases). V was cut by 4 bases and J by 1 base, with 10 bases left in between. CDR3 length: 13 residues. The germline V gene has CDR1 DFQATT and CDR2 SNEGSKA (reference sequence). The CDR3 bases that were read are TGCAGTGCTAAGGGGGAGAGCCAAGAGACC. It encodes CSAKGESQET. The full-length CDR3 reads as CSAKGESQETQYF.

As to this clone: The missing CDR3 end, 3 residues past where the read stops, is filled in from the germline J gene. The rearrangement uses TRBV5-6 and TRBJ1-2, with 8 positions matching TRBD1. Germline V CDR1 and CDR2: SGHDT, YYEEEE. The CDR3 covers 14 residues. The V gene end was trimmed by 8 bases and the J gene end by 3 bases; junction bases not matched to a gene: 9. The covered CDR3 bases are TGTGCCAGAACCTACAGGGGGTTGTACTATGGC. Translated: CARTYRGLYYG. The CDR3 in its entirety is CARTYRGLYYGYTF. Together with reference TRBV5-6 and TRBJ1-2, the CDR3 gives the full variable domain: DAGVTQSPTHLIKTRGQQVTLRCSPKSGHDTVSWYQQALGQGPQFIFQYYEEEERQRGNFPDRFSGHQFPNYSSELNVNALLLGDSALYLCARTYRGLYYGYTFGSGTRLTVV.

Points on this clone: Sequencing ends 3 residues short of the CDR3 end; the germline J gene provides the rest. The gene calls are TRBV11-1 and TRBJ1-1, with a possible D match to TRBD1 (6 bases). CDR1 is SGHAT, CDR2 FQDESV, per germline (reference sequence). The V gene lost 6 bases and the J gene lost 4 bases, with 18 bases spanning the gap. CDR3 length equals 15 residues. CDR3 region: CASRKGRQGSTEAFF. Partial CDR3 DNA: TGTGCCAGCAGAAAGGGACGGCAGGGGTCCACTGAA.

A word on this clone: The read ends 3 residues early relative to the CDR3; the germline J gene fills the gap. This chain uses TRBV7-3 with TRBJ1-3; tentative D call: TRBD1 (6 bases). The V end was cut by 6 bases, the J end by 2 bases, with 11 bases between. Germline CDR1 reads SGHTA; CDR2 reads FQGTGA. The CDR3 totals 14 residues. The CDR3 spells CASSRTGTGNTIYF. The DNA read from the CDR3 is TGTGCCAGCAGTCGTACAGGGACTGGAAACACC.

Comment on this clone: The missing CDR3 end, 3 residues past where the read stops, is filled in from the germline J gene. V and J are TRBV10-1 and TRBJ1-1; 8 bases match TRBD1. Germline V gene data show CDR1 as WNHNN and CDR2 as SYGVQD (reference sequence). V shed 6 bases and J 4 bases; nucleotides not matched to a gene: 4. The CDR3 contains 13 residues. The part of the CDR3 DNA that was read is TGCGCCAGCAGCCCGACAGGGGTCACTGAA. This encodes CASSPTGVTE. The whole CDR3 is CASSPTGVTEAFF.

As to this clone: Read coverage stops 3 residues before the CDR3 terminus; the germline J gene supplies the remainder. The chain uses TRBV19 and TRBJ1-5, with D perhaps TRBD1 (5 bases). Looked up from germline, CDR1 is LNHDA and CDR2 is SQIVND (reference sequence). This CDR3 spans 16 amino acids. V was cut by 3 bases and J by 6 bases, with 18 bases left in between. CDR3 amino acids: CASSIPRQGLSQPQHF. The CDR3 bases that were read are TGTGCCAGTAGTATCCCGCGGCAGGGCTTAAGTCAGCCC.

Regarding this clone: The read ends 3 residues early relative to the CDR3; the germline J gene fills the gap. The rearrangement links TRBV19 to TRBJ2-7; 9 bases are a match to TRBD2. The germline CDR1 and CDR2 sequences are LNHDA and SQIVND (reference sequence). The CDR3 spans 16 residues. The V segment lost 6 bases and the J segment 3 bases; nucleotides outside the gene matches: 12. CDR3 DNA (partial): TGTGCCAGTAGCCAATGGCATGGACTAGCGAGCTACGAG. Protein product: CASSQWHGLASYE. In full, the CDR3 is CASSQWHGLASYEQYF.

With respect to this clone: The read stops 3 residues short of the end of the CDR3; the missing end is completed from the germline J gene. V is TRBV9 and J is TRBJ2-2; 9 bases map to TRBD1. This CDR3 region has 15 residues. The germline V gene has CDR1 SGDLS and CDR2 YYNGEE. V dropped 3 bases and J dropped 6; count of bases not matched to a gene: 6. CDR3 DNA, as far as it was read: TGTGCCAGCAGCGGCCTCACAGGGGGCCCCGGGGAG. The encoded protein is CASSGLTGGPGE. The complete CDR3 sequence is CASSGLTGGPGELFF.

A remark on this clone: The missing CDR3 end, 3 residues past where the read stops, is filled in from the germline J gene. The V gene is TRBV2, the J gene TRBJ1-6; D possibly corresponds to TRBD1 (5 bases). V shed 2 bases and J shed 7 bases, with 15 bases lying between them. There are 16 residues in the CDR3. The germline gives CDR1 SNHLY, CDR2 FYNNEI. This chain's CDR3 is CASSEISRGGNSPLHF. CDR3 bases read: TGTGCCAGCAGTGAAATCTCGCGGGGGGGAAATTCACCC.

As for this clone: The CDR3 end falls 3 residues outside the read, so it is completed with the germline J gene. The V and J genes are TRBV30 and TRBJ1-6; TRBD1 is a possible D gene (6 bases). The ends were cut back, 8 bases at V and 4 bases at J, with 12 bases in the middle. This CDR3 is built from 13 residues. Germline CDR1 reads GTSNPN; CDR2 reads SVGIG (reference sequence). The DNA read from the CDR3 is TGTGCCAGGTCAACAGGGTATAATTCACCC. Protein sequence: CARSTGYNSP. The full CDR3 protein is CARSTGYNSPLHF.

Regarding this clone: The CDR3 is cut off 3 residues early in the read; its end comes from the germline J gene. This chain uses TRBV10-3 with TRBJ2-5; D not certain. V was pared by 3 bases and J by 5 bases, with 7 bases between. The CDR3 totals 12 residues. CDR1 and CDR2 (germline): ENHRY, SYGVKD. This CDR3 reads CAISEARETQYF. CDR3 DNA, as far as it was read: TGTGCCATCAGTGAAGCGAGGGAGACC.

Regarding this clone: A junction end diverges from the germline sequence, so it may reflect a read error. With the read ending 3 residues before the CDR3 end, the germline J gene is used to fill in that end. The rearrangement uses TRBV18 and TRBJ2-7, with 8 bases aligning to TRBD2. Germline CDR1 and CDR2: KGHSH and LQKENI. This CDR3 is 16 amino acids long. The CDR3 sequence is CASSPPGGGGQYEQYF. Partial CDR3 DNA: TGTGCCAGCTCCCCACCGGGAGGGGGGGGGCAATACGAG.

Turning to this clone: Coverage ceases 3 residues before the CDR3 finishes, and the germline J gene fills in the end. This rearrangement joins TRBV30 to TRBJ2-4; 8 bases fit TRBD1. From germline, CDR1 is GTSNPN and CDR2 SVGIG (reference sequence). The CDR3 is 16 amino acids. This CDR3 reads CAWSVMSGTGNYGQYF. The CDR3 DNA, read in part, is TGTGCCTGGAGTGTAATGTCGGGGACAGGCAATTATGGT.

As concerns this clone: The sequence runs out 3 residues before the end of the CDR3; the remainder is reconstructed from the germline J gene. The chain joins TRBV10-3 to TRBJ2-3; the match to TRBD2 covers 8 bases. Germline CDR1 and CDR2: ENHRY and SYGVKD. CDR3 size: 12 residues. The V segment lost 9 bases and the J segment 4 bases; nucleotides outside the gene matches: 3. CDR3 DNA, as far as it was read: TGTGCCATTAGCGGGGAGGCAGATACG. Protein product: CAISGEADT. The CDR3 reads in full as CAISGEADTQYF.

As concerns this clone: The read ends 3 residues before the CDR3 terminus; that terminus is restored from the germline J gene. J is TRBJ2-5 and V is TRBV7-8, with 8 positions matching TRBD1. After removal of 5 bases from V and 7 bases from J, the junction contained 6 bases not matched to a gene. CDR1 and CDR2 from the germline V gene are SGHVS and FQNEAQ. This CDR3 comprises 13 residues. The covered CDR3 bases are TGTGCCAGCAGCCCGGACAGGGCAGGGACC. As protein: CASSPDRAGT. The CDR3, in full, reads CASSPDRAGTQYF.

CDR3 residues: CASSFGNEQFF. CDR3 DNA (partial): TGTGCCAGCAGTTTCGGTAATGAG. The V call is TRBV27, the J call TRBJ2-1; D is unclear. The read terminates 3 residues ahead of where the CDR3 ends, so the germline J gene completes it. Per germline, CDR1 MNHEY and CDR2 SMNVEV (reference sequence). The CDR3 covers 11 residues. Trimming stripped 3 bases from V and 7 bases from J, with 4 bases between.

In regard to this clone: The read stops 3 residues short of the end of the CDR3; the missing end is completed from the germline J gene. This chain connects TRBV20-1 to TRBJ2-7, with 13 nucleotides matching TRBD2. Looked up from germline, CDR1 is DFQATT and CDR2 is SNEGSKA (reference sequence). The CDR3 covers 17 residues. V shed 1 base and J 2 bases; nucleotides not matched to a gene: 8. CDR3 protein: CSARVLAGGLRPYEQYF. The sequenced CDR3 bases are TGCAGTGCTAGAGTACTAGCGGGGGGGCTTCGCCCCTACGAG.